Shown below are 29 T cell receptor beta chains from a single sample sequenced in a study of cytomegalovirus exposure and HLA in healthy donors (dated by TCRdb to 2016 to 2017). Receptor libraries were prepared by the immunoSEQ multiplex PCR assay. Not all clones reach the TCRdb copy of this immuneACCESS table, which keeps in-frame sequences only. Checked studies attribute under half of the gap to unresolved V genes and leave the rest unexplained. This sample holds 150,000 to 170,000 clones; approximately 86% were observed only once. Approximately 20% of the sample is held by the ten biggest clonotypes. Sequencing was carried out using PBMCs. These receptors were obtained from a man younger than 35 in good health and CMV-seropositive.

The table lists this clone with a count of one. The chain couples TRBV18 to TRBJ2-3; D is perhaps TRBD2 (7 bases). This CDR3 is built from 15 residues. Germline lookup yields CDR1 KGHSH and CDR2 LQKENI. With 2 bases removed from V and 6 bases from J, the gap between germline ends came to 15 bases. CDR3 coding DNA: TGTGCCAGCTCACCATTTGGGGGGGGCAAGGATACGCAGTATTTT. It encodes CASSPFGGGKDTQYF.

CDR3 bases: TGTGCCAGCAGCGTAGCTCAGGGGTCTTACGAGCAGTACTTC. Its translation is CASSVAQGSYEQYF. The rearrangement links TRBV9 to TRBJ2-7, with a tentative D call TRBD1 (6 bases). The germline V and J ends were trimmed by 0 bases and 4 bases, with 11 bases remaining between them. CDR3 length: 14 amino acids. Looked up from germline, CDR1 is SGDLS and CDR2 is YYNGEE.

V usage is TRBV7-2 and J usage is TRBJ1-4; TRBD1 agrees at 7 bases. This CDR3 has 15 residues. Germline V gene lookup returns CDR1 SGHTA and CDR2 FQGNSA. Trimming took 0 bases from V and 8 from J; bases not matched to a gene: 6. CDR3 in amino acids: CASSLAFGTVEKLFF. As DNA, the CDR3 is TGTGCCAGCAGCTTAGCCTTCGGGACAGTAGAAAAACTGTTTTTT.

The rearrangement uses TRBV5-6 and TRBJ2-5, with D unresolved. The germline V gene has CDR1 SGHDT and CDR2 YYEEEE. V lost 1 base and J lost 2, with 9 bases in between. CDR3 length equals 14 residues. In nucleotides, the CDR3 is TGTGCCAGCAGCTTGAGCACAGTTCAAGAGACCCAGTACTTC. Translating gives CASSLSTVQETQYF. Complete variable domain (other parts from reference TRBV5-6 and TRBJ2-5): DAGVTQSPTHLIKTRGQQVTLRCSPKSGHDTVSWYQQALGQGPQFIFQYYEEEERQRGNFPDRFSGHQFPNYSSELNVNALLLGDSALYLCASSLSTVQETQYFGPGTRLLVL.

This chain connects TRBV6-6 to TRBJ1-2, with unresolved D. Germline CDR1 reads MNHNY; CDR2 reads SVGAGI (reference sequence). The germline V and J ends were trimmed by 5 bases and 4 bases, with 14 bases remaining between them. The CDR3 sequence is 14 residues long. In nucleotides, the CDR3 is TGTGCCAGCAGTCCCTCGGAGAGCGGCTATGGCTACACCTTC. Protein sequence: CASSPSESGYGYTF.

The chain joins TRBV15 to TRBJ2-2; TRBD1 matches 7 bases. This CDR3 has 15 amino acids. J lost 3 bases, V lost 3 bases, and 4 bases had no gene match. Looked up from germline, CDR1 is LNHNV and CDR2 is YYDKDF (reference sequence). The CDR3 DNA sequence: TGTGCCACCAGCAGGGCAGGGGGTTACACCGGGGAGCTGTTTTTT. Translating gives CATSRAGGYTGELFF.

For the CDR3, the DNA is TGTGCCAGCAGCTTAGGTGCGCAACGCCCGTATTCCTACGAGCAGTACTTC. This codes for CASSLGAQRPYSYEQYF. The V call is TRBV7-9, the J call TRBJ2-7, with unresolved D. The CDR3 consists of 17 residues. CDR1 is SEHNR, CDR2 FQNEAQ, per germline (reference sequence). V lost 1 base to trimming and J lost 1 base, with 17 bases between them. Using reference TRBV7-9 and TRBJ2-7 for the parts outside the CDR3, the full variable domain is DTGVSQNPRHKITKRGQNVTFRCDPISEHNRLYWYRQTLGQGPEFLTYFQNEAQLEKSRLLSDRFSAERPKGSFSTLEIQRTEQGDSAMYLCASSLGAQRPYSYEQYFGPGTRLTVT.

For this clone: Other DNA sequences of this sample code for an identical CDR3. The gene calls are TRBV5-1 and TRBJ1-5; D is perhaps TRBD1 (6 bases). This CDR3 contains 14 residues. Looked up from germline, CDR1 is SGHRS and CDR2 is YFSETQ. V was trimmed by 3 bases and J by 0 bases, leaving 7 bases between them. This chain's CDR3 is CASSSGDSNQPQHF. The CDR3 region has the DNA TGCGCCAGCAGCTCAGGGGATAGCAATCAGCCCCAGCATTTT.

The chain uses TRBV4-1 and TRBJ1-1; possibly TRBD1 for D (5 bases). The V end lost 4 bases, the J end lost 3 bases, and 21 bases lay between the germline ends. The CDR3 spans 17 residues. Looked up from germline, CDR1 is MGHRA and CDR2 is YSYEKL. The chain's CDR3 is CASSRWQGGMEDTEAFF. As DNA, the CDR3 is TGCGCCAGCAGCCGGTGGCAGGGAGGTATGGAAGACACTGAAGCTTTCTTT.

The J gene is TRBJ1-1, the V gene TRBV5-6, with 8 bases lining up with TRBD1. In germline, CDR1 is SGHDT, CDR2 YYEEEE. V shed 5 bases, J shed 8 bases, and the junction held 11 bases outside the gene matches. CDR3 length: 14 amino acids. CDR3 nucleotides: TGTGCCAGCAGGAAAAGGGGGACAGGCATGGAAGCTTTCTTT. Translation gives CASRKRGTGMEAFF.

CDR3: CASSVGAGQGVTGELFF. For the CDR3, the DNA is TGTGCCAGCAGCGTAGGAGCGGGGCAGGGTGTCACCGGGGAGCTGTTTTTT. The rearrangement links TRBV9 to TRBJ2-2; TRBD2 agrees at 7 bases. V was clipped by 0 bases and J by 4 bases; unmatched bases: 9. The CDR3 covers 17 residues. CDR1 and CDR2 from the germline V gene are SGDLS and YYNGEE.

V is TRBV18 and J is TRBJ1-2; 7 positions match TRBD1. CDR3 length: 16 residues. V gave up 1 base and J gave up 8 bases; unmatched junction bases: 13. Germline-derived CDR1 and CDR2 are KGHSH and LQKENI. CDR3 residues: CASSPLGTGQQEGYTF. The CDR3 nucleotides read TGTGCCAGCTCACCACTAGGAACGGGACAGCAGGAGGGCTACACCTTC.

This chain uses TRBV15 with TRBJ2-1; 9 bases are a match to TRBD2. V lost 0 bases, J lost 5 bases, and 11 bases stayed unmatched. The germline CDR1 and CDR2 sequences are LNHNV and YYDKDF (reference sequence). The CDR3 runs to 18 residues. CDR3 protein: CATSRDRVAGDWNNEQFF. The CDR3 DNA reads TGTGCCACCAGCAGAGATCGCGTAGCGGGAGACTGGAACAATGAGCAGTTCTTC.

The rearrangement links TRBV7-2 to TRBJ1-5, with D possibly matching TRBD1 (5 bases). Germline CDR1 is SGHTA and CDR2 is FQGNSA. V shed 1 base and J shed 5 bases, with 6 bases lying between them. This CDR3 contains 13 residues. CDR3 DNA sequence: TGTGCCAGCAGCTTAGAGACAGATCAGCCCCAGCATTTT. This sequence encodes CASSLETDQPQHF. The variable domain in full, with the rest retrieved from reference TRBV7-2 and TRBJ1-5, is GAGVSQSPSNKVTEKGKDVELRCDPISGHTALYWYRQSLGQGLEFLIYFQGNSAPDKSGLPSDRFSAERTGGSVSTLTIQRTQQEDSAVYLCASSLETDQPQHFGDGTRLSIL.

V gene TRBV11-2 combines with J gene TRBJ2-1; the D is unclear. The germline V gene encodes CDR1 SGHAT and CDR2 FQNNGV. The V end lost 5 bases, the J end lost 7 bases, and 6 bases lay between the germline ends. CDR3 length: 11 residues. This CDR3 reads CASSQINEQFF. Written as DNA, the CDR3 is TGTGCCAGCAGCCAAATTAATGAGCAGTTCTTC.

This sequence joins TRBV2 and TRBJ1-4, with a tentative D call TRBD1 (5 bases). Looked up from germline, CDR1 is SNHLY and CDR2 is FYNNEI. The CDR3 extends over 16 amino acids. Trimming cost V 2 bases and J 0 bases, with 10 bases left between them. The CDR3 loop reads CASSESWGATNEKLFF. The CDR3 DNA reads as TGTGCCAGCAGTGAATCTTGGGGGGCAACTAATGAAAAACTGTTTTTT. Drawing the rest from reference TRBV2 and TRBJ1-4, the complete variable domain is EPEVTQTPSHQVTQMGQEVILRCVPISNHLYFYWYRQILGQKVEFLVSFYNNEISEKSEIFDDQFSVERPDGSNFTLKIRSTKLEDSAMYFCASSESWGATNEKLFFGSGTQLSVL.

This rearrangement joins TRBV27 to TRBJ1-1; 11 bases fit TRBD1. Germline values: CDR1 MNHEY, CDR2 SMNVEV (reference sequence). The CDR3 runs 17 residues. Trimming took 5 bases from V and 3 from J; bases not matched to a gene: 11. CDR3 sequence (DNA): TGTGCCAGCAGTCCAGGGACAGGGGGAGCTTCGTACACTGAAGCTTTCTTT. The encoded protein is CASSPGTGGASYTEAFF.

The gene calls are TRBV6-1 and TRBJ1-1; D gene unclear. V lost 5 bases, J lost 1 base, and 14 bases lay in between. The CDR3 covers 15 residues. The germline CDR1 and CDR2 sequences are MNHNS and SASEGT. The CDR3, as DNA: TGTGCCAGCAGTCCGGGGAGCAGCCGGAACACTGAAGCTTTCTTT. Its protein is CASSPGSSRNTEAFF.

The CDR3 coding sequence is TGTGCCAGAGGGGGACTAGCGGGTTACGAGCAGTACTTC. Protein product: CARGGLAGYEQYF. The chain has TRBV19 and TRBJ2-7, with TRBD2 matching 12 bases. The V gene's germline CDR1 is LNHDA and CDR2 SQIVND (reference sequence). The CDR3 length is 13 residues. Unmatched junction bases numbered 4, after V lost 9 bases and J lost 4 bases.

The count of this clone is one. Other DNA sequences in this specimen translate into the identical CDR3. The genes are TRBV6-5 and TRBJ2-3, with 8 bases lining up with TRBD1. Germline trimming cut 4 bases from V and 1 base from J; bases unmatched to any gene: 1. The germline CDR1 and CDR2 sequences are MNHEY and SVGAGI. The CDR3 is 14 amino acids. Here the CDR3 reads CASSSGQGTDTQYF. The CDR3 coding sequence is TGTGCCAGCAGTTCGGGACAGGGCACAGATACGCAGTATTTT.

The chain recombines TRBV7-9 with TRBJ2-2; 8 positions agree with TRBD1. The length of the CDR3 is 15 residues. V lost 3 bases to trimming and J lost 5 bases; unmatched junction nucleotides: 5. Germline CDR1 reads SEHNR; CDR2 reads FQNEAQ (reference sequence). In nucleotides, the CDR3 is TGTGCCAGCAGCTTTACAGGGGGTCAAACCGGGGAGCTGTTTTTT. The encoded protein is CASSFTGGQTGELFF.

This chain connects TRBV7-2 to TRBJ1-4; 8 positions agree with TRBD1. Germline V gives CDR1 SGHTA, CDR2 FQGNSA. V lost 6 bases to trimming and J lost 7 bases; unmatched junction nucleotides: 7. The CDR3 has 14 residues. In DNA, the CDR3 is TGTGCCAGCAGATTACAGGGGGTTGGTGAAAAACTGTTTTTT. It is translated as CASRLQGVGEKLFF.

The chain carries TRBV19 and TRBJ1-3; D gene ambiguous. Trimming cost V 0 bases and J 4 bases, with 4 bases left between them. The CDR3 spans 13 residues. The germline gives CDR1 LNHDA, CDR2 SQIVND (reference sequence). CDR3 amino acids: CASSIEQGNTIYF. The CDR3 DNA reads TGTGCCAGTAGTATAGAACAGGGAAACACCATATATTTT.

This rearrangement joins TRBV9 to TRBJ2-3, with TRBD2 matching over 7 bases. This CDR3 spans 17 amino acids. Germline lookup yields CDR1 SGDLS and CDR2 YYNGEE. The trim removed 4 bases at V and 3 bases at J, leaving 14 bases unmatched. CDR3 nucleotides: TGTGCCAGCAGCCTTACCCTATGGGGGGGGATTACAGATACGCAGTATTTT. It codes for CASSLTLWGGITDTQYF.

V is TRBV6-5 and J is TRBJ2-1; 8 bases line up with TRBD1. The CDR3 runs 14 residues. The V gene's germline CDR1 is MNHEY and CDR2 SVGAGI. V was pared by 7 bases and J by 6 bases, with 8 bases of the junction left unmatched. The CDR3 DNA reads TGTGCCAGCACCCGGACAGGGATTGTCAATGAGCAGTTCTTC. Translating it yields CASTRTGIVNEQFF.

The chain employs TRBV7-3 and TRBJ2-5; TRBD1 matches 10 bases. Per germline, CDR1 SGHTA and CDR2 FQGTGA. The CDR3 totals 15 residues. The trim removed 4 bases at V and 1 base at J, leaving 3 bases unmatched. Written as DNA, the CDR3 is TGTGCCAGCAGCTCGACAGGGGGCCCCCAAGAGACCCAGTACTTC. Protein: CASSSTGGPQETQYF.

The CDR3: CAWSEGPRGDTQYF. The CDR3 coding sequence is TGTGCCTGGAGTGAGGGCCCAAGGGGAGATACGCAGTATTTT. The rearrangement joins TRBV30 to TRBJ2-3; maybe TRBD1 (5 bases). V was pared by 1 base and J by 5 bases, with 13 bases between. Per the germline V gene, CDR1 is GTSNPN and CDR2 is SVGIG (reference sequence). The CDR3 is made up of 14 amino acids.

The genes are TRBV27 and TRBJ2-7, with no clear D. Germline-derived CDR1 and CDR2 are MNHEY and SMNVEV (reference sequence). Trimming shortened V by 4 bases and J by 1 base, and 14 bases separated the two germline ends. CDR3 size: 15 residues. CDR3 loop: CASSSPLGSSYEQYF. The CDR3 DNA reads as TGTGCCAGCAGTTCCCCGCTGGGCAGTTCCTACGAGCAGTACTTC.

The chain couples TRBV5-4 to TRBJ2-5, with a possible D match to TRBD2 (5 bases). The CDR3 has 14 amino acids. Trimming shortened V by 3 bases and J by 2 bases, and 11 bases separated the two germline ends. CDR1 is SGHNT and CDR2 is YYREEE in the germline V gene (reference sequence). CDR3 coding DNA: TGTGCCAGCAGCTCATTGGGAGAACAAGAGACCCAGTACTTC. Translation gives CASSSLGEQETQYF.